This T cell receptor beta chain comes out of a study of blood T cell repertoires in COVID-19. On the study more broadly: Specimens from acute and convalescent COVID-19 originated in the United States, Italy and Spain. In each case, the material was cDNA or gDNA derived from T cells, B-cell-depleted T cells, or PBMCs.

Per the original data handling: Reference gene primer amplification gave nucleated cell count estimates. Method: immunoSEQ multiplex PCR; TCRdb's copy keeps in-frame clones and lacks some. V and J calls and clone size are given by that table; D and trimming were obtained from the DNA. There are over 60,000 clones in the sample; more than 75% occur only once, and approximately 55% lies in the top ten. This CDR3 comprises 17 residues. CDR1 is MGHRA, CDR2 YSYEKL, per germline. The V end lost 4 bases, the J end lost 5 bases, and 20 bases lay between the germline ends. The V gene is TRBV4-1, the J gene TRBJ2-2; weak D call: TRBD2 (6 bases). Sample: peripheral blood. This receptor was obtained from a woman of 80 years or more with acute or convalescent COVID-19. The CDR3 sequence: CASSPAGISARTGELFF. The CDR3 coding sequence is TGCGCCAGCAGCCCCGCGGGAATTTCAGCCCGGACCGGGGAGCTGTTTTTT.